This entry describes one T cell receptor (beta chain). The antigen is undetermined. These data come from a study of identical twins. With no exceptions, donors were healthy Caucasians. A universal primer site arose from template switching, and cDNA bore unique molecular identifiers. Each CDR3 protein is one row after TCRdb ran MiXCR on the 5' RACE reads. The sample carries around 530,000 distinct CDR3 sequences, roughly 15% recorded once. Study-level results: Insertions were reduced in abundant cord blood beta clonotypes but not in memory repertoires.

CDR3 size: 16 residues. The germline gives CDR1 KGHDR, CDR2 SFDVKD. V shed 5 bases and J shed 1 base, with 14 bases lying between them. The data were also submitted as part of a second study, on yellow fever vaccine responses in identical twins.

The sample was CD4+ T cells sorted from blood. The TCR originated in a woman between 18 and 29 years old in good health. V usage is TRBV24-1 and J usage is TRBJ1-5; D perhaps matches TRBD1 (6 bases). CDR3 bases: TGTGCCACCAGTGCCACCACAGGGATCAGCAATCAGCCCCAGCATTTT. Protein product: CATSATTGISNQPQHF.